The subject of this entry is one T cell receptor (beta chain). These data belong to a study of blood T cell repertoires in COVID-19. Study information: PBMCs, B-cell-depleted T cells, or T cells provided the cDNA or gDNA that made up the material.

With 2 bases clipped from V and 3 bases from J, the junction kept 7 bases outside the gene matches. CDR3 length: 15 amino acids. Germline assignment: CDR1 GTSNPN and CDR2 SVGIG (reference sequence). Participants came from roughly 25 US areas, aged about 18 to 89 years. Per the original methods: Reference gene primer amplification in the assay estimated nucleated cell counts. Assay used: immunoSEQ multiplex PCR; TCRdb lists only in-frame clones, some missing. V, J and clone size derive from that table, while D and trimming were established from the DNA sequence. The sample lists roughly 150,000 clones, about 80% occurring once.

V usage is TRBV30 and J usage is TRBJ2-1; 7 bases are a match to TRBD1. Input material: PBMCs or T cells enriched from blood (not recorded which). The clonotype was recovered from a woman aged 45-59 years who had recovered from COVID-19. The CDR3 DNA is TGTGCCTGGAGTACCGGGACAGAGGGCTACAATGAGCAGTTCTTC. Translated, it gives CAWSTGTEGYNEQFF.